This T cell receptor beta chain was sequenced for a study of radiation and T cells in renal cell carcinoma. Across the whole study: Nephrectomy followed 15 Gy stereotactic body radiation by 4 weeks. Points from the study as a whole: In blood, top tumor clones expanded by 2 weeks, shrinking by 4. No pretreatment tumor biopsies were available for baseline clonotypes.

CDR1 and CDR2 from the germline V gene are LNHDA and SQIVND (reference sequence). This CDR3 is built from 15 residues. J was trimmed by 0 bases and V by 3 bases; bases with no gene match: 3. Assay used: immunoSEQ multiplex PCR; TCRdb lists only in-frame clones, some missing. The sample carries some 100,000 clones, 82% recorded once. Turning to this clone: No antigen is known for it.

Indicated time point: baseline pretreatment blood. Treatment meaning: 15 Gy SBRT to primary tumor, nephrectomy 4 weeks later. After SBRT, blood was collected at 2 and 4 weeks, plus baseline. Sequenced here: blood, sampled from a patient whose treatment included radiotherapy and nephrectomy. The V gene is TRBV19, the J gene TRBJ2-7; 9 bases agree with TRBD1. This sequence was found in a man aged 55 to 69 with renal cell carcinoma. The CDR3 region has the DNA TGTGCCAGTAGTATCCCGGGACAGGGCTCCTACGAGCAGTACTTC. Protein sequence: CASSIPGQGSYEQYF.